The 28 T cell receptor beta chains below all came from one sample that was sequenced in a study of pediatric ulcerative colitis. Sequencing was performed with immunoSEQ multiplex PCR; in TCRdb, only in-frame clones are kept and a portion is missing. The profile shows 55,000 to 80,000 clones, over 65% of them singletons. The sequencing sample was made of blood. Receptors originate from a boy aged 5-17 years with moderate ulcerative colitis.

A single count supports this clone. The chain recombines TRBV5-4 with TRBJ2-2; tentative D call: TRBD2 (5 bases). The CDR3 is made up of 14 amino acids. Germline V gene lookup returns CDR1 SGHNT and CDR2 YYREEE (reference sequence). V dropped 4 bases and J dropped 3 bases, with 10 bases sitting between them. CDR3 amino acids: CASSEDSYTGELFF. CDR3 DNA sequence: TGTGCCAGCAGCGAGGACTCTTACACCGGGGAGCTGTTTTTT.

V and J are TRBV6-5 and TRBJ2-7; weak D call: TRBD1 (6 bases). Germline CDR1 MNHEY, CDR2 SVGAGI. This CDR3 has 13 amino acids. The V end was cut by 11 bases, the J end by 3 bases, with 17 bases between. The CDR3 coding sequence is TGTGCCGACCAGGGGCCCCTGCACTACGAGCAGTACTTC. Translating gives CADQGPLHYEQYF.

This chain connects TRBV2 to TRBJ2-7, with 10 bases lining up with TRBD1. Germline V gene data show CDR1 as SNHLY and CDR2 as FYNNEI. With V trimmed by 5 bases and J by 2 bases, 18 bases remained unmatched. The CDR3 is 19 residues long. CDR3 residues: CASSWSWQDEGTGAYEQYF. CDR3 nucleotides: TGTGCCAGCAGTTGGTCCTGGCAGGACGAAGGGACAGGGGCCTACGAGCAGTACTTC.

The genes are TRBV7-9 and TRBJ2-6, with a weak D call TRBD1 (5 bases). CDR1 is SEHNR and CDR2 is FQNEAQ in the germline V gene (reference sequence). The CDR3 loop spans 17 amino acids. Trimming removed 5 bases at V and 2 bases at J, with 16 bases between. DNA of the CDR3: TGTGCCAGCAGCCGAGTCTCAGGGCAGGCTGGGGCCAACGTCCTGACTTTC. The encoded protein is CASSRVSGQAGANVLTF.

The chain couples TRBV28 to TRBJ2-2; TRBD1 aligns across 9 bases. Losses at the gene ends were 6 bases for V and 6 bases for J; bases not matched to a gene: 11. Germline V gives CDR1 MDHEN, CDR2 SYDVKM. CDR3 length: 16 amino acids. The CDR3 region has the DNA TGTGCCAGCAGCCTAAACGGACAGGGGCGCCCCGGGGAGCTGTTTTTT. This codes for CASSLNGQGRPGELFF.

This chain connects TRBV11-3 to TRBJ2-7; D might be TRBD1 (5 bases). Trimming took 2 bases from V and 0 from J, leaving 17 bases between them. CDR1 and CDR2 from the germline V gene are SGHNT and YENEEA. CDR3 length: 17 residues. CDR3 sequence reads: CASSLQVGQNGSYEQYF. As DNA, the CDR3 is TGTGCCAGCAGCTTACAAGTGGGGCAAAACGGCTCCTACGAGCAGTACTTC.

This clone was seen only a few times. This chain joins TRBV5-8 and TRBJ1-5; 9 bases line up with TRBD1. The CDR3 consists of 17 residues. Germline lookup yields CDR1 SGHTS and CDR2 YDEGEE. The J segment lost 0 bases and the V segment lost 5 bases, leaving 9 bases of the junction unmatched. The CDR3 bases are TGTGCCAGCAGTTCCGGGACAGGGACTCATAGCAATCAGCCCCAGCATTTT. Translated: CASSSGTGTHSNQPQHF.

This chain joins TRBV30 and TRBJ2-3; D is ambiguous. Germline assignment: CDR1 GTSNPN and CDR2 SVGIG (reference sequence). The V and J ends lost 4 bases and 1 base respectively, with 6 bases between them. The CDR3 sequence is 12 residues long. The CDR3 nucleotides are TGTGCCTGGAAGTACCGCACAGATACGCAGTATTTT. Its translation: CAWKYRTDTQYF. The full variable domain, in which reference TRBV30 and TRBJ2-3 provide the parts outside the CDR3, is SQTIHQWPATLVQPVGSPLSLECTVEGTSNPNLYWYRQAAGRGLQLLFYSVGIGQISSEVPQNLSASRPQDRQFILSSKKLLLSDSGFYLCAWKYRTDTQYFGPGTRLTVL.

The chain recombines TRBV9 with TRBJ2-6; D call uncertain. V dropped 0 bases and J dropped 4 bases, with 17 bases sitting between them. The CDR3 totals 18 residues. Per the germline V gene, CDR1 is SGDLS and CDR2 is YYNGEE. The CDR3 reads CASSVDWVRPQGANVLTF. As DNA, the CDR3 is TGTGCCAGCAGCGTAGATTGGGTCAGACCGCAAGGGGCCAACGTCCTGACTTTC.

The chain has TRBV5-1 and TRBJ2-6, with D maybe TRBD1 (6 bases). Germline V gene lookup returns CDR1 SGHRS and CDR2 YFSETQ. V shed 2 bases and J shed 2 bases, with 17 bases lying between them. CDR3 length: 18 amino acids. The CDR3 DNA reads as TGCGCCAGCAGCTTAGGACAGCCCAGCTCCCCTGGGGCCAACGTCCTGACTTTC. This sequence encodes CASSLGQPSSPGANVLTF.

This clone has a single count. The rearrangement links TRBV4-1 to TRBJ2-5; 10 bases agree with TRBD2. Germline V gene data show CDR1 as MGHRA and CDR2 as YSYEKL. CDR3 size: 17 residues. J lost 4 bases, V lost 0 bases, and 8 bases had no gene match. The CDR3 region has the DNA TGCGCCAGCAGCCAAGATCGTCGGCTAGCGGGAGTAGAGACCCAGTACTTC. Translation gives CASSQDRRLAGVETQYF.

This chain links TRBV13 with TRBJ2-7; D possibly corresponds to TRBD2 (5 bases). This CDR3 is built from 15 residues. V shed 6 bases and J shed 7 bases, with 22 bases lying between them. Germline CDR1 is PRHDT and CDR2 is FYEKMQ (reference sequence). As DNA, the CDR3 is TGTGCCAGCAGGTCGGGCCGGGTAGCGATGGGGGAGCAGTACTTC. This translates into CASRSGRVAMGEQYF.

V and J are TRBV6-1 and TRBJ2-7; 9 bases are shared with TRBD2. The CDR3 runs to 16 residues. The V and J ends lost 2 bases and 2 bases, in that order; junction bases with no gene match: 7. CDR1 is MNHNS, CDR2 SASEGT, per germline. The CDR3 sequence: CASSEWSSGGPYEQYF. In nucleotides, the CDR3 is TGTGCCAGCAGTGAATGGAGCAGCGGGGGGCCCTACGAGCAGTACTTC.

This clone appeared once. The V call is TRBV7-6, the J call TRBJ1-3, with D unresolved. The CDR3 contains 15 residues. V lost 1 base to trimming and J lost 1 base, with 8 bases between them. The germline V gene encodes CDR1 SGHVS and CDR2 FNYEAQ. The CDR3 sequence is CASSLDFQSGNTIYF. CDR3 bases: TGTGCCAGCAGCTTAGATTTCCAATCTGGAAACACCATATATTTT.

CDR3 DNA sequence: TGTGCCAGCAGCTTGGGCGGGACAGCTAATTCACCCCTCCACTTT. Translated, it gives CASSLGGTANSPLHF. The chain employs TRBV5-4 and TRBJ1-6, with TRBD1 matching 7 bases. Germline lookup yields CDR1 SGHNT and CDR2 YYREEE (reference sequence). V trimming: 0 bases; J trimming: 6 bases; junction bases outside the gene matches: 3. The CDR3 has 15 amino acids. The full variable domain, in which reference TRBV5-4 and TRBJ1-6 provide the parts outside the CDR3, is ETGVTQSPTHLIKTRGQQVTLRCSSQSGHNTVSWYQQALGQGPQFIFQYYREEENGRGNFPPRFSGLQFPNYSSELNVNALELDDSALYLCASSLGGTANSPLHFGNGTRLTVT.

V is TRBV5-6 and J is TRBJ2-7; D unresolved. The length of the CDR3 is 15 residues. The V end was cut by 3 bases, the J end by 3 bases, with 16 bases between. Germline V lookup: CDR1 SGHDT, CDR2 YYEEEE. The CDR3 nucleotides are TGTGCCAGCAGCTCTTCCTTAGTCCTCAACTACGAGCAGTACTTC. It is translated as CASSSSLVLNYEQYF.

The chain has TRBV19 and TRBJ2-5; D possibly corresponds to TRBD2 (5 bases). The CDR3 sequence is 16 residues long. Germline values: CDR1 LNHDA, CDR2 SQIVND (reference sequence). Here the CDR3 DNA reads TGTGCAGCCAGCCCCCGGGCCGGGGTACCCCAAGAGACCCAGTACTTC. Amino acids: CAASPRAGVPQETQYF.

The chain joins TRBV6-1 to TRBJ1-1; TRBD1 is a possible D gene (6 bases). The CDR3 runs 12 residues. Looked up from germline, CDR1 is MNHNS and CDR2 is SASEGT. Between the trimmed V and J ends, which lost 6 bases and 8 bases, there was a span of 13 bases. The CDR3 sequence is CASRIPGTEAFF. CDR3 DNA sequence: TGTGCCAGCAGGATACCCGGGACAGAAGCTTTCTTT.

This chain connects TRBV4-2 to TRBJ2-7, with D unresolved. The CDR3 covers 15 residues. V was trimmed by 2 bases and J by 2 bases, leaving 13 bases between them. Germline V gene lookup returns CDR1 LGHNA and CDR2 YNFKEQ. CDR3 region: CASSQLAIHPYEQYF. As DNA, the CDR3 is TGTGCCAGCAGCCAATTGGCGATCCACCCCTACGAGCAGTACTTC.

The chain has TRBV9 and TRBJ2-5; 7 bases agree with TRBD2. The CDR3 contains 13 residues. Per the germline V gene, CDR1 is SGDLS and CDR2 is YYNGEE. V shed 3 bases, J shed 3 bases, and the junction held 2 bases outside the gene matches. CDR3 bases: TGTGCCAGCAGCGGGGAGGGTGAAGAGACCCAGTACTTC. Translation gives CASSGEGEETQYF.

The chain recombines TRBV29-1 with TRBJ2-2; D unresolved. Trimming took off 6 bases at V and 6 bases at J, with 14 bases between the two ends. The CDR3 loop spans 13 amino acids. Per germline, CDR1 SQVTM and CDR2 ANQGSEA. Written as DNA, the CDR3 is TGCAGCGTAGAATACACCTCCCCCGGGGAGCTGTTTTTT. Protein product: CSVEYTSPGELFF.

This clone was counted only a few times. The chain couples TRBV6-6 to TRBJ1-1; D is ambiguous. The CDR3 is 12 residues long. Germline CDR1 and CDR2: MNHNY and SVGAGI (reference sequence). V gave up 2 bases and J gave up 7 bases, with 8 bases separating them. The CDR3, as DNA: TGTGCCAGCAGTTACCGAGACGGTGAAGCTTTCTTT. Translation gives CASSYRDGEAFF.

The count of this clone is one. The V call is TRBV18, the J call TRBJ1-1, with D perhaps matching TRBD1 (6 bases). Germline V CDR1 and CDR2: KGHSH, LQKENI. The V end was cut by 3 bases, the J end by 2 bases, with 10 bases between. The CDR3 consists of 14 residues. CDR3 protein: CASSPKQGNTEAFF. Here the CDR3 DNA reads TGTGCCAGCTCACCGAAACAGGGAAACACTGAAGCTTTCTTT.

DNA of the CDR3: TGCGCCAGCAGCTTGGGAACAGGGGGCGGGCAGCCCCAGCATTTT. This translates into CASSLGTGGGQPQHF. The chain carries TRBV5-1 and TRBJ1-5; 9 bases are a match to TRBD1. The CDR3 has 15 residues. Germline trimming cut 0 bases from V and 7 bases from J; bases unmatched to any gene: 5. Germline assignment: CDR1 SGHRS and CDR2 YFSETQ.

The rearrangement uses TRBV27 and TRBJ2-3, with 10 positions matching TRBD2. The V and J ends lost 8 bases and 4 bases, in that order; junction bases with no gene match: 9. This CDR3 has 15 amino acids. Germline values: CDR1 MNHEY, CDR2 SMNVEV (reference sequence). CDR3 residues: CASGGTSAPPDTQYF. DNA of the CDR3: TGTGCCAGCGGAGGGACTAGCGCCCCCCCAGATACGCAGTATTTT.

The V and J genes are TRBV7-9 and TRBJ1-5; D uncertain. V was clipped by 5 bases and J by 6 bases, with 11 bases between them. The CDR3 runs 13 residues. CDR1 is SEHNR, CDR2 FQNEAQ, per germline (reference sequence). The CDR3 loop reads CASSRQGSQPQHF. CDR3 bases: TGTGCCAGCAGCCGCCAAGGGTCTCAGCCCCAGCATTTT. Complete variable domain (other parts from reference TRBV7-9 and TRBJ1-5): DTGVSQNPRHKITKRGQNVTFRCDPISEHNRLYWYRQTLGQGPEFLTYFQNEAQLEKSRLLSDRFSAERPKGSFSTLEIQRTEQGDSAMYLCASSRQGSQPQHFGDGTRLSIL.

V and J are TRBV6-5 and TRBJ1-1; D call uncertain. Germline values: CDR1 MNHEY, CDR2 SVGAGI. V lost 7 bases and J 8 bases, leaving 20 bases between the germline ends. This CDR3 contains 14 residues. In nucleotides, the CDR3 is TGTGCCAGCATTCTACCACGACCCGGATTAGAAGCTTTCTTT. Amino acids: CASILPRPGLEAFF.

This chain uses TRBV18 with TRBJ2-6; 7 positions agree with TRBD1. This CDR3 is 20 amino acids long. Germline V lookup: CDR1 KGHSH, CDR2 LQKENI. The J segment lost 0 bases and the V segment lost 3 bases, leaving 14 bases of the junction unmatched. CDR3 DNA: TGTGCCAGCTCACCCCTGTTCCCGGGACAGCTAAGCTCTGGGGCCAACGTCCTGACTTTC. Translation: CASSPLFPGQLSSGANVLTF.